This TCR beta chain was documented in a study of control samples from healthy donors and cancer patients. V lost 2 bases to trimming and J lost 9 bases; unmatched junction nucleotides: 12. The CDR3 runs to 16 residues. Germline V lookup: CDR1 MNHNY, CDR2 SVGAGI (reference sequence). Clones were read by immunoSEQ multiplex PCR, and TCRdb kept only the in-frame ones, dropping some. The table lists 98,000 or so clones, around 82% of them singletons, with roughly 2% in the top ten. The chain combines TRBV6-6 with TRBJ2-1; 8 bases are shared with TRBD2. The sample comprised blood. This receptor was taken from a man in his sixties in good health. CDR3 sequence (DNA): TGTGCCAGCAGTTACCCGGGCGGGGGGACGTTGGGTGAGCAGTTCTTC. It specifies CASSYPGGGTLGEQFF.